In its sample, the clone carrying this T cell receptor beta chain was seen many times. Arm-PCR of CDR3 regions with iRepertoire HTBI primers generated TCR beta libraries. TCRdb processed the multiplex PCR reads anew with MiXCR; each CDR3 protein has one entry. Among almost 450,000 distinct CDR3 sequences listed, 16% were seen once. The data belong to a study of regulatory T cells in long-lasting Graves disease. Time point of the sample: newly diagnosed GD, antithyroid drugs for less than 3 months. PBMC-extracted RNA yielded the TCR library. This CDR3 is 12 amino acids long. Germline loops: CDR1 MDHEN, CDR2 SYDVKM. The V and J ends lost 7 bases and 0 bases respectively, with 4 bases between them. These data were also reused for a study on T cells in Graves' hyperthyroidism and ophthalmopathy. This second study notes: Primed by the HTBI set, a first-round RT-PCR was run on the TCR CDR3.

The sequenced sample was peripheral blood mononuclear cells (PBMCs), obtained at new diagnosis, from a patient treated with antithyroid drugs. This receptor was obtained from a young woman with Graves disease. The rearrangement joins TRBV28 to TRBJ1-5; D remains unclear. The CDR3 bases are TGTGCCAGCATCACTAGCAATCAGCCCCAGCATTTT. It specifies CASITSNQPQHF.